Below, 28 T cell receptor beta chains from the same sample are listed, as sequenced in a study of blood T cell repertoires in COVID-19. Generated by immunoSEQ multiplex PCR, the TCRdb table keeps only in-frame clones and is missing some. Among about 270,000 clones, 65% to 90% were seen once, and the ten largest hold around 14%. Source material: peripheral blood. These receptors were collected from a woman between 65 and 79 years old with COVID-19, enrolled during active disease.

This clone was found a few times. The rearrangement links TRBV9 to TRBJ2-3, with 8 bases fitting TRBD2. CDR3 length: 17 amino acids. In germline, CDR1 is SGDLS, CDR2 YYNGEE. The V segment lost 4 bases and the J segment 5 bases; nucleotides outside the gene matches: 15. The CDR3 DNA follows: TGTGCCAGCAGCATAAGGCAAGGCAGCGGGGGATTAGATACGCAGTATTTT. Amino acids: CASSIRQGSGGLDTQYF.

This chain uses TRBV9 with TRBJ2-2, with D maybe TRBD2 (7 bases). Germline V gene lookup returns CDR1 SGDLS and CDR2 YYNGEE. The CDR3 is 17 amino acids. V dropped 0 bases and J dropped 1 base, with 13 bases sitting between them. The CDR3 sequence: CASSVGVGGRNTGELFF. CDR3 coding DNA: TGTGCCAGCAGCGTAGGGGTCGGGGGGCGGAACACCGGGGAGCTGTTTTTT.

A remark on this clone: At one boundary the junction diverges from the germline segment, which might be a read error. The CDR3, as DNA: TGCGCCAGCAGATTGGGACTAGCGGGGGGTAGCATGTACCAAGAGACCCAGTACTTC. Encoded protein: CASRLGLAGGSMYQETQYF. The chain employs TRBV5-1 and TRBJ2-5; 15 bases match TRBD2. The CDR3 runs 19 residues. CDR1 is SGHRS and CDR2 is YFSETQ in the germline V gene.

The rearrangement joins TRBV5-1 to TRBJ2-7, with 13 bases matching TRBD2. V lost 3 bases and J lost 2; bases outside the gene matches: 2. The CDR3 length is 15 residues. Germline lookup yields CDR1 SGHRS and CDR2 YFSETQ. DNA of the CDR3: TGCGCCAGCAGCTGGGGACTAGCGGGGACCTACGAGCAGTACTTC. Translated: CASSWGLAGTYEQYF. The full variable domain, in which reference TRBV5-1 and TRBJ2-7 provide the parts outside the CDR3, is KAGVTQTPRYLIKTRGQQVTLSCSPISGHRSVSWYQQTPGQGLQFLFEYFSETQRNKGNFPGRFSGRQFSNSRSEMNVSTLELGDSALYLCASSWGLAGTYEQYFGPGTRLTVT.

The chain has TRBV21-1 and TRBJ1-2; no DNA check was done on the table's D call, TRBD1. TRBV21-1 is recorded as a pseudogene. The CDR3 length is 13 residues. The DNA of the CDR3 is TGTGCCAGCAGCGACAGGGGTCCTTATGGCTACACCTTC. This gives the protein CASSDRGPYGYTF.

The rearrangement links TRBV4-3 to TRBJ1-1; D might be TRBD1 (6 bases). Between the trimmed V and J ends, which lost 0 bases and 11 bases, there was a span of 16 bases. CDR3 size: 14 residues. Germline CDR1 reads LGHNA; CDR2 reads YSLEER. CDR3 in DNA: TGCGCCAGCAGCCAAGAGCCCGAACAGGGTACGGCTTTCTTT. Encoded protein: CASSQEPEQGTAFF.

This clone was observed a few times. CDR3 DNA sequence: TGTGCCAGCAGCCTTCTGCGCGACACCCAGGGCTACACCTTC. This codes for CASSLLRDTQGYTF. The chain recombines TRBV5-4 with TRBJ1-2; D gene ambiguous. The germline V and J ends were trimmed by 4 bases and 8 bases, with 18 bases remaining between them. The CDR3 spans 14 residues. The germline gives CDR1 SGHNT, CDR2 YYREEE (reference sequence).

V and J are TRBV9 and TRBJ1-4; no reliable D call. Germline V gene data show CDR1 as SGDLS and CDR2 as YYNGEE. Trimming pared 0 bases from V and 4 bases from J, leaving 7 bases between. There are 14 residues in the CDR3. CDR3 residues: CASSVGQNNEKLFF. The CDR3 DNA sequence: TGTGCCAGCAGCGTAGGACAAAATAATGAAAAACTGTTTTTT.

This chain uses TRBV2 with TRBJ2-7, with TRBD2 matching 10 bases. The CDR3 is made up of 13 amino acids. Germline V gene lookup returns CDR1 SNHLY and CDR2 FYNNEI. Germline trimming cut 7 bases from V and 3 bases from J; bases unmatched to any gene: 3. The DNA for the CDR3 is TGTGCCAGCACTGGGACTAGCGACTACGAGCAGTACTTC. Its translation: CASTGTSDYEQYF. Complete variable domain (other parts from reference TRBV2 and TRBJ2-7): EPEVTQTPSHQVTQMGQEVILRCVPISNHLYFYWYRQILGQKVEFLVSFYNNEISEKSEIFDDQFSVERPDGSNFTLKIRSTKLEDSAMYFCASTGTSDYEQYFGPGTRLTVT.

This clone was seen a handful of times. V is TRBV18 and J is TRBJ1-2, with 9 bases identical to TRBD1. Germline V CDR1 and CDR2: KGHSH, LQKENI. J gave up 5 bases and V 6 bases, and 7 bases lay outside the gene matches. The CDR3 sequence is 14 residues long. The CDR3 loop reads CASSPDRGGYGYTF. The CDR3 DNA is TGTGCCAGCTCCCCCGACAGGGGGGGATATGGCTACACCTTC.

This clone was observed a few times. The chain combines TRBV7-8 with TRBJ2-2; D might be TRBD1 (5 bases). The V gene's germline CDR1 is SGHVS and CDR2 FQNEAQ. The V gene lost 3 bases and the J gene lost 6 bases, with 11 bases spanning the gap. This CDR3 comprises 14 residues. The CDR3 protein is CASSFLQGPGELFF. The CDR3 DNA follows: TGTGCCAGCAGCTTTCTCCAGGGCCCCGGGGAGCTGTTTTTT. The whole variable domain, remainder taken from reference TRBV7-8 and TRBJ2-2, is GAGVSQSPRYKVAKRGQDVALRCDPISGHVSLFWYQQALGQGPEFLTYFQNEAQLDKSGLPSDRFFAERPEGSVSTLKIQRTQQEDSAVYLCASSFLQGPGELFFGEGSRLTVL.

This rearrangement joins TRBV5-1 to TRBJ2-3; the match to TRBD2 covers 12 bases. This CDR3 contains 16 residues. The V gene's germline CDR1 is SGHRS and CDR2 YFSETQ. V dropped 3 bases and J dropped 7; count of bases not matched to a gene: 9. The CDR3 is CASSSSSGGEVNTQYF. CDR3 sequence (DNA): TGCGCCAGCAGCTCTTCTAGCGGGGGGGAGGTGAATACGCAGTATTTT.

The chain links TRBV6-4 to TRBJ2-2; weak D call: TRBD1 (5 bases). The germline gives CDR1 MRHNA, CDR2 SNTAGT. Trimming took off 3 bases at V and 2 bases at J, with 13 bases between the two ends. The CDR3 has 16 amino acids. The CDR3 region is CASSETWGGNTGELFF. Here the CDR3 DNA reads TGTGCCAGCAGTGAGACCTGGGGCGGTAACACCGGGGAGCTGTTTTTT.

The V call is TRBV27, the J call TRBJ2-7, with a possible D match to TRBD2 (5 bases). The germline V gene encodes CDR1 MNHEY and CDR2 SMNVEV (reference sequence). The CDR3 covers 15 residues. The ends were cut back, 5 bases at V and 0 bases at J, with 14 bases in the middle. The CDR3 sequence: CASSPRTVYSYEQYF. The CDR3 DNA is TGTGCCAGCAGTCCCCGGACTGTGTACTCCTACGAGCAGTACTTC.

This chain links TRBV5-1 with TRBJ2-3; TRBD1 might be the D (8 bases). Germline V gene sequence: CDR1 SGHRS, CDR2 YFSETQ. V lost 3 bases and J lost 4, with 18 bases in between. The CDR3 sequence is 16 residues long. CDR3 in DNA: TGCGCCAGCAGCTCCCGACAGGGGAGGGTCCCAGATACGCAGTATTTT. Translating gives CASSSRQGRVPDTQYF.

The chain recombines TRBV5-5 with TRBJ1-2, with TRBD1 matching over 8 bases. With V trimmed by 2 bases and J by 4 bases, 1 base remained unmatched. CDR1 and CDR2 (germline): SGHKS, YYEKEE (reference sequence). The CDR3 contains 13 residues. The DNA for the CDR3 is TGTGCCAGCAGCTTTGGGACAGGCTATGGCTACACCTTC. This sequence encodes CASSFGTGYGYTF.

The chain recombines TRBV9 with TRBJ1-4, with unresolved D. The V gene's germline CDR1 is SGDLS and CDR2 YYNGEE. Trimming removed 3 bases at V and 2 bases at J, with 14 bases between. This CDR3 comprises 16 residues. The CDR3 loop reads CASSGTPLATNEKLFF. CDR3 coding DNA: TGTGCCAGCAGCGGCACACCCCTCGCCACTAATGAAAAACTGTTTTTT.

J is TRBJ2-3 and V is TRBV9; TRBD2 matches at 9 bases. The length of the CDR3 is 16 residues. After removal of 4 bases from V and 5 bases from J, the junction contained 11 bases not matched to a gene. Germline loops: CDR1 SGDLS, CDR2 YYNGEE. The CDR3 nucleotides are TGTGCCAGCAGCCCCACCCGGGCGGGGGGGCGAGATACGCAGTATTTT. It is translated as CASSPTRAGGRDTQYF.

This rearrangement joins TRBV5-1 to TRBJ1-6, with 9 positions matching TRBD1. The CDR3 loop spans 17 amino acids. With V trimmed by 0 bases and J by 2 bases, 3 bases remained unmatched. Germline V CDR1 and CDR2: SGHRS, YFSETQ. This chain's CDR3 is CASSLVGQGTYNSPLHF. The CDR3, as DNA: TGCGCCAGCAGCTTGGTGGGACAGGGTACCTATAATTCACCCCTCCACTTT.

The chain links TRBV18 to TRBJ2-7, with 7 bases lining up with TRBD1. The CDR3 length is 14 residues. J was trimmed by 0 bases and V by 6 bases; bases with no gene match: 5. Germline loops: CDR1 KGHSH, CDR2 LQKENI. In nucleotides, the CDR3 is TGTGCCAGCTCTATGACAGGGTCCTCCTACGAGCAGTACTTC. Translated: CASSMTGSSYEQYF.

V usage is TRBV7-2 and J usage is TRBJ2-1; 10 bases map to TRBD1. Germline loops: CDR1 SGHTA, CDR2 FQGNSA. The CDR3 totals 15 residues. V dropped 5 bases and J dropped 8; count of bases not matched to a gene: 9. The CDR3 DNA sequence: TGTGCCAGCAGCGCCACGTGGGACAGGGGCGATGAGCAGTTCTTC. It translates to CASSATWDRGDEQFF. The full variable domain, in which reference TRBV7-2 and TRBJ2-1 provide the parts outside the CDR3, is GAGVSQSPSNKVTEKGKDVELRCDPISGHTALYWYRQSLGQGLEFLIYFQGNSAPDKSGLPSDRFSAERTGGSVSTLTIQRTQQEDSAVYLCASSATWDRGDEQFFGPGTRLTVL.

This chain connects TRBV24-1 to TRBJ1-1; D is undetermined. Trimming shortened V by 4 bases and J by 1 base, and 15 bases separated the two germline ends. The CDR3 loop spans 16 amino acids. CDR1 is KGHDR, CDR2 SFDVKD, per germline. CDR3 sequence reads: CATSDGAQVENTEAFF. DNA for the CDR3: TGTGCCACCAGTGACGGCGCCCAGGTAGAGAACACTGAAGCTTTCTTT.

The chain links TRBV6-5 to TRBJ2-3; D is unresolved. The CDR3 extends over 15 amino acids. Germline V CDR1 and CDR2: MNHEY, SVGAGI. Between the trimmed V and J ends, which lost 2 bases and 0 bases, there was a span of 9 bases. This chain's CDR3 is CASSYGGVSTDTQYF. CDR3 in DNA: TGTGCCAGCAGTTACGGTGGAGTTAGCACAGATACGCAGTATTTT.

The rearrangement uses TRBV6-5 and TRBJ1-2; D possibly corresponds to TRBD1 (6 bases). Germline-derived CDR1 and CDR2 are MNHEY and SVGAGI. This CDR3 spans 13 amino acids. V was clipped by 6 bases and J by 8 bases, with 16 bases between them. The CDR3 sequence is CASRRQGGVGYTF. CDR3 coding DNA: TGTGCCAGCAGGCGCCAAGGGGGGGTCGGCTACACCTTC.

The genes are TRBV5-4 and TRBJ2-5, with TRBD1 matching 10 bases. Unmatched junction bases numbered 2, after V lost 3 bases and J lost 3 bases. This CDR3 comprises 14 residues. Germline V CDR1 and CDR2: SGHNT, YYREEE (reference sequence). The CDR3 coding sequence is TGTGCCAGCAGCTCCGGACAGGGGGAAGAGACCCAGTACTTC. Protein product: CASSSGQGEETQYF. Using reference TRBV5-4 and TRBJ2-5 for the parts outside the CDR3, the full variable domain is ETGVTQSPTHLIKTRGQQVTLRCSSQSGHNTVSWYQQALGQGPQFIFQYYREEENGRGNFPPRFSGLQFPNYSSELNVNALELDDSALYLCASSSGQGEETQYFGPGTRLLVL.

This chain links TRBV5-4 with TRBJ1-4, with TRBD1 as a possible D gene (5 bases). Germline-derived CDR1 and CDR2 are SGHNT and YYREEE (reference sequence). V lost 1 base, J lost 6 bases, and 10 bases lay in between. The CDR3 sequence is 14 residues long. As DNA, the CDR3 is TGTGCCAGCAGCTTGCAGGGTGAGGATGAAAAACTGTTTTTT. This encodes CASSLQGEDEKLFF.

This chain connects TRBV5-1 to TRBJ2-1, with D possibly TRBD2 on 6 matching bases. This CDR3 is 15 amino acids long. Trimming left V 4 bases short and J 7 bases short, with 18 bases between. The germline CDR1 and CDR2 sequences are SGHRS and YFSETQ. The CDR3 loop is CASSIGGEHGNEQFF. In nucleotides, the CDR3 is TGCGCCAGCAGCATTGGCGGGGAGCACGGGAATGAGCAGTTCTTC.

In its sample, this clone was seen a few times. The chain recombines TRBV5-4 with TRBJ2-5, with 7 bases matching TRBD1. The junction had 3 bases not matched to a gene; V was cut back by 3 bases and J by 1 base. CDR3 size: 14 residues. The germline CDR1 and CDR2 sequences are SGHNT and YYREEE (reference sequence). The CDR3 spells CASSYRDSQETQYF. As DNA, the CDR3 is TGTGCCAGCAGCTACCGGGACAGCCAAGAGACCCAGTACTTC.